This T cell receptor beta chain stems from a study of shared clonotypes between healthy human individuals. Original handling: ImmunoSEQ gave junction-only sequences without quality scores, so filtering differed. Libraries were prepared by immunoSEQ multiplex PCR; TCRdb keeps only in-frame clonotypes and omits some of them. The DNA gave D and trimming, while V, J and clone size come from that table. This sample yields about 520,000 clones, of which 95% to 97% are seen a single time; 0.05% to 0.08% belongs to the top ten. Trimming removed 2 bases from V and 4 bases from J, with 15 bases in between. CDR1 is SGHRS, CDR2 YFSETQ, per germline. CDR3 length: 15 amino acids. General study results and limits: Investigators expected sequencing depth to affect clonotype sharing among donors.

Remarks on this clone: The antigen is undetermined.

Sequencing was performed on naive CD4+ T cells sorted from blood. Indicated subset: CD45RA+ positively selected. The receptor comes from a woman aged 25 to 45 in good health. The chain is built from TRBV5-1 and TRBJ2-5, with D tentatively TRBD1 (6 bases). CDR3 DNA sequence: TGCGCCAGCAGCTTCAACCCAGGGGCCCCAGAGACCCAGTACTTC. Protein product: CASSFNPGAPETQYF.